This T cell receptor (beta chain) came from a study of CD8+ T cells in alopecia areata. Extraction and reverse transcription of RNA yielded cDNA as the sequencing template. Repertoires were generated with immunoSEQ multiplex PCR, while TCRdb's copy carries only in-frame clones and drops some. The sample lists fewer than 250,000 clones; about 40% were seen once. Treatment meaning: oral pan-JAK inhibitor, 5-10 mg twice daily. V was shortened by 3 bases and J by 0 bases, with 7 bases between the two germline ends. The length of the CDR3 is 14 residues. The germline gives CDR1 KGHSH, CDR2 LQKENI. The chain has TRBV18 and TRBJ2-3, with a possible D match to TRBD1 (6 bases). This TCR was sampled from a human donor with alopecia areata. Sample: CD4+ T cells sorted from blood, taken between weeks 36 and 40, from a patient treated with tofacitinib. CDR3 sequence reads: CASSPTGSTDTQYF. The DNA of the CDR3 is TGTGCCAGCTCACCGACAGGAAGCACAGATACGCAGTATTTT.